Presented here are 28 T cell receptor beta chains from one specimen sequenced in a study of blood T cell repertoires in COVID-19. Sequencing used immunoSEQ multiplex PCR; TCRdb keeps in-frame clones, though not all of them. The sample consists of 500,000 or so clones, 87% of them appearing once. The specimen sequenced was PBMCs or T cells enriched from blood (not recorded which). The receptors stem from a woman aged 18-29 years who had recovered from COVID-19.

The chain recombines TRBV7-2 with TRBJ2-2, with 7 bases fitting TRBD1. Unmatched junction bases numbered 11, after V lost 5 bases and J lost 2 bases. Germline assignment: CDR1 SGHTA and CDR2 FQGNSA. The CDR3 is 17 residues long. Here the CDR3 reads CASSERPGTDNTGELFF. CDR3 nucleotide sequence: TGTGCCAGCAGCGAACGGCCCGGGACAGACAACACCGGGGAGCTGTTTTTT.

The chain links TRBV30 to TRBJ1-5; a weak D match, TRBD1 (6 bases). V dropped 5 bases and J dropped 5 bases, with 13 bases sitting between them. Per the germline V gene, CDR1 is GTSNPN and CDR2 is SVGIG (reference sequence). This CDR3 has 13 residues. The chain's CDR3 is CAWSQGLDQPQHF. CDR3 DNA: TGTGCCTGGTCACAGGGATTGGATCAGCCCCAGCATTTT.

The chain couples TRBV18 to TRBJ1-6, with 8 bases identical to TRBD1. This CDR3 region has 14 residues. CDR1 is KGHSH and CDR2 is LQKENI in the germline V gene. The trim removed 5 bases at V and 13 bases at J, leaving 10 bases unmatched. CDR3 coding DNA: TGTGCCAGCTCAAGACAGGGGCCTGAAGCTCCCCTCCACTTT. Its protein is CASSRQGPEAPLHF.

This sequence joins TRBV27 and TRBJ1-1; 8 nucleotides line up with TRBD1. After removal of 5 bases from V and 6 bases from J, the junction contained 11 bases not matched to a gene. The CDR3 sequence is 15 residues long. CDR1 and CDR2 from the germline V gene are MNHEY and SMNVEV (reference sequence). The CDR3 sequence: CASSPLGQDNAEAFF. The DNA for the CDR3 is TGTGCCAGCAGTCCCTTGGGACAGGACAATGCTGAAGCTTTCTTT.

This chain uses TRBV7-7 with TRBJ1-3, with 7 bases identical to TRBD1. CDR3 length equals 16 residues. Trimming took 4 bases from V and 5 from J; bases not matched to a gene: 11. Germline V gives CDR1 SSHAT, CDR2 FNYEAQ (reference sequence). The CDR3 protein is CASSWDSRALRNTIYF. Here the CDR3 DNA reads TGTGCCAGCAGCTGGGACAGCCGAGCCTTGAGAAACACCATATATTTT.

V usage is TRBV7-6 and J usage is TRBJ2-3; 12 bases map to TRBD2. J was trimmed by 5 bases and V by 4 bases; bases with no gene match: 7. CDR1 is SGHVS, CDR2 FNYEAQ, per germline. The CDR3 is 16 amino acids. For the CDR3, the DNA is TGTGCCAGCAGCTCTTCTAGCGGGGGGGCCCAAGATACGCAGTATTTT. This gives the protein CASSSSSGGAQDTQYF.

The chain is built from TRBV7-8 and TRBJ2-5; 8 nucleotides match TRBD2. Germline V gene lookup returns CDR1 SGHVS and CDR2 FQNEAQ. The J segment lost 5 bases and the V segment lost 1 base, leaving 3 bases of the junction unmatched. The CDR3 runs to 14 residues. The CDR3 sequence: CASSLGRGEETQYF. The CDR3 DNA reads TGTGCCAGCAGCTTAGGGCGGGGGGAGGAGACCCAGTACTTC.

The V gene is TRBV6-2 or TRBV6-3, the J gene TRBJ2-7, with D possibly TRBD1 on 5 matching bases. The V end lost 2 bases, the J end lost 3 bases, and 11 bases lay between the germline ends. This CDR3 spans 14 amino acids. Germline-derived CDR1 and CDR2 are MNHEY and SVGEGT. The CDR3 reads CASSYGWGNYEQYF. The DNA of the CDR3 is TGTGCCAGCAGTTACGGGTGGGGCAACTACGAGCAGTACTTC.

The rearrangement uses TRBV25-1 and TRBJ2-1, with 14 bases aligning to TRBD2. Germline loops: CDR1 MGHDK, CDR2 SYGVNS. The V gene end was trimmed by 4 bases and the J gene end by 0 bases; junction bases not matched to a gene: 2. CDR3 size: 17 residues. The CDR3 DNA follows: TGTGCCAGCAGTGGACTAGCGGGGGGGAGCTCCTACAATGAGCAGTTCTTC. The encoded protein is CASSGLAGGSSYNEQFF.

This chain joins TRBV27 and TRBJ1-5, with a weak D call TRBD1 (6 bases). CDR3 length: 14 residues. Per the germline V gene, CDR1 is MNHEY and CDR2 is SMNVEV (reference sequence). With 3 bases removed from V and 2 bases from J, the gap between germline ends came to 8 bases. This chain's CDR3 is CASSFSGGNQPQHF. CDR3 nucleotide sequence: TGTGCCAGCAGTTTTTCAGGGGGCAATCAGCCCCAGCATTTT.

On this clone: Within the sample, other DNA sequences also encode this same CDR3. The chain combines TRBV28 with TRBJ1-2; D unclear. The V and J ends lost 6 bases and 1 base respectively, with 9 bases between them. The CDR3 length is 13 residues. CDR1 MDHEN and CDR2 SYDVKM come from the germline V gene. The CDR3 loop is CASSSGSNYGYTF. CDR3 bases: TGTGCCAGCAGCTCGGGGAGTAACTATGGCTACACCTTC.

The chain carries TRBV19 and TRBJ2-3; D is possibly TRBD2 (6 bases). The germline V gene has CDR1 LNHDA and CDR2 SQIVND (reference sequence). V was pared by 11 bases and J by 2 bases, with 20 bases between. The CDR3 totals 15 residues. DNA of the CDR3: TGTGCCTCTCGGGAGTCGCTGATTTACACAGATACGCAGTATTTT. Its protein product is CASRESLIYTDTQYF.

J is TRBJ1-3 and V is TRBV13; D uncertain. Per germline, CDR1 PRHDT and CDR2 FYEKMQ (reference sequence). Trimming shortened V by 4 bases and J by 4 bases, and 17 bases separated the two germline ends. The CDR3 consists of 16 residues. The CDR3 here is CASSSAGRLGGNTIYF. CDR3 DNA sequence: TGTGCCAGCAGCTCGGCGGGCAGGTTGGGAGGAAACACCATATATTTT.

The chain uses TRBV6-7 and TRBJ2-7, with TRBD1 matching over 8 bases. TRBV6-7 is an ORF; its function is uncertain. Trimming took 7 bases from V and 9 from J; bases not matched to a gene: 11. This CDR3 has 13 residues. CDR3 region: CASNRTGPDGQYF. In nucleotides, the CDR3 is TGTGCCAGCAATAGGACAGGGCCCGACGGGCAGTACTTC.

The chain's CDR3 is CASSSLGQVSSYNSPLHF. The CDR3 bases are TGTGCCAGCAGCTCACTCGGACAGGTGAGCTCCTATAATTCACCCCTCCACTTT. The genes are TRBV27 and TRBJ1-6, with 7 positions matching TRBD1. V lost 6 bases, J lost 0 bases, and 11 bases stayed unmatched. CDR3 size: 18 residues. The germline CDR1 and CDR2 sequences are MNHEY and SMNVEV (reference sequence).

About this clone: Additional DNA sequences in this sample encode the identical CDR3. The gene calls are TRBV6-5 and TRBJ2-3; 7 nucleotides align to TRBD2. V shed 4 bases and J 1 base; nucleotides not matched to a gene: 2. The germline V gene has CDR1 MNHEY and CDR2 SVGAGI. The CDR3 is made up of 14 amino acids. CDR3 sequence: CASSSSGGTDTQYF. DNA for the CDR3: TGTGCCAGCAGTTCCAGCGGGGGCACAGATACGCAGTATTTT.

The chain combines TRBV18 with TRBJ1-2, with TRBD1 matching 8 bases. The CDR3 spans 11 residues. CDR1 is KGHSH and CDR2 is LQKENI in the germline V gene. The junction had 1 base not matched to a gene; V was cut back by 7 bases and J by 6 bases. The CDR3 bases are TGTGCCAGCTTGACAGGGGATGGCTACACCTTC. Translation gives CASLTGDGYTF.

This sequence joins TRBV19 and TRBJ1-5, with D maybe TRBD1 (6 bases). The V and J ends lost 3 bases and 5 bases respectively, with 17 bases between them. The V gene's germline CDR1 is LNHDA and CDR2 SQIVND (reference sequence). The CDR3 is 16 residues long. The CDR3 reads CASSILGVGGDQPQHF. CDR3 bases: TGTGCCAGTAGTATCTTAGGAGTAGGGGGGGATCAGCCCCAGCATTTT.

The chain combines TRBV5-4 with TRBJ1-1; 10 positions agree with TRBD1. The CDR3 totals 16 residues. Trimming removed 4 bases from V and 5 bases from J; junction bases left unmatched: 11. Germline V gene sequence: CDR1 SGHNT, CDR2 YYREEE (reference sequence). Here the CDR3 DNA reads TGTGCCAGCAGCCCGGGGGGGGGACAGGGGAAGACTGAAGCTTTCTTT. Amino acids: CASSPGGGQGKTEAFF.

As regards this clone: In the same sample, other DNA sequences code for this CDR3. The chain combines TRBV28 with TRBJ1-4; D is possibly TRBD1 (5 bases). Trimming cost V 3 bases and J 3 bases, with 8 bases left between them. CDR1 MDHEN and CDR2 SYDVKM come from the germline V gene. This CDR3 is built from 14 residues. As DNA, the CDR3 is TGTGCCAGCAGTTTGTCAGGGCCTAATGAAAAACTGTTTTTT. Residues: CASSLSGPNEKLFF.

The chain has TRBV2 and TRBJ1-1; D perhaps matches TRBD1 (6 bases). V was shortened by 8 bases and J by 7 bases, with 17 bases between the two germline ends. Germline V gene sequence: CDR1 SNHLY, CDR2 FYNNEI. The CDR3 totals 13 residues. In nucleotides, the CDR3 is TGTGCCAGCGGGAGGGGGGATTATAATGAAGCTTTCTTT. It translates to CASGRGDYNEAFF.

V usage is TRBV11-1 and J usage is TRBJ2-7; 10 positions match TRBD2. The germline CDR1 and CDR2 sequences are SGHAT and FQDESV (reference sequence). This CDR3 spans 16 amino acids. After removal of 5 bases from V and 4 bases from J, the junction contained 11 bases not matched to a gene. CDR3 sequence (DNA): TGTGCCAGCAGCCTTTCCTCTTCTAGCGGGGGATACGAGCAGTACTTC. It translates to CASSLSSSSGGYEQYF. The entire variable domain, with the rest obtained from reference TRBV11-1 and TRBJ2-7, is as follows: EAEVAQSPRYKITEKSQAVAFWCDPISGHATLYWYRQILGQGPELLVQFQDESVVDDSQLPKDRFSAERLKGVDSTLKIQPAELGDSAMYLCASSLSSSSGGYEQYFGPGTRLTVT.

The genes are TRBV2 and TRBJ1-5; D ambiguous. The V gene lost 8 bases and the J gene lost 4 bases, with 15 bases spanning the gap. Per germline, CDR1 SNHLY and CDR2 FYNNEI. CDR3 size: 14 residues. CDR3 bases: TGTGCCAGCGGACTACGGGGTTATAATCAGCCCCAGCATTTT. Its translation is CASGLRGYNQPQHF.

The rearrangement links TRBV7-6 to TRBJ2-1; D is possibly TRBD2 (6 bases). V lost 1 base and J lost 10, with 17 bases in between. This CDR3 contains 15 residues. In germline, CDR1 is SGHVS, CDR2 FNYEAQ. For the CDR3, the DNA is TGTGCCAGCAGCTTAGGGGGGGACTTAACGGAGGAGCAGTTCTTC. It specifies CASSLGGDLTEEQFF.

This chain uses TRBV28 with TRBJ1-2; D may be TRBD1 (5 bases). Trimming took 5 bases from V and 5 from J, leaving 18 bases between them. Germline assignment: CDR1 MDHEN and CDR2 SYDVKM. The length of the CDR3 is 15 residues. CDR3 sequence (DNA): TGTGCCAGCAGTACTCAGCCCAGGGTCGGGTATGGCTACACCTTC. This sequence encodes CASSTQPRVGYGYTF.

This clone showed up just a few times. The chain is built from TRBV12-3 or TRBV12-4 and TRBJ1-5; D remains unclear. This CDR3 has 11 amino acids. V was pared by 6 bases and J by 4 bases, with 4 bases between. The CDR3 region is CASSQNQPQHF. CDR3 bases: TGTGCCAGCAGCCAGAATCAGCCCCAGCATTTT.

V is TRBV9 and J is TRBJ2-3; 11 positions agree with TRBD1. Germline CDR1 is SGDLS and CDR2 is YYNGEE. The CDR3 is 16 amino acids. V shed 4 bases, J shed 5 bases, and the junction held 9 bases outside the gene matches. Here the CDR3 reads CASSPRTGGLQDTQYF. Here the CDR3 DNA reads TGTGCCAGCAGCCCCCGGACAGGGGGCCTTCAAGATACGCAGTATTTT.

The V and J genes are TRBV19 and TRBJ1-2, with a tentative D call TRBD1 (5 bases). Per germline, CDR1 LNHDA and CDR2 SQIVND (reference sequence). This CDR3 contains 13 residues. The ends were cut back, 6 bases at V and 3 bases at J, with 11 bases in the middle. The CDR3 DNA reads TGTGCCAGTAGACCCGACAGAGACTATGGCTACACCTTC. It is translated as CASRPDRDYGYTF. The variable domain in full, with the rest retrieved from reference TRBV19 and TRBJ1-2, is DGGITQSPKYLFRKEGQNVTLSCEQNLNHDAMYWYRQDPGQGLRLIYYSQIVNDFQKGDIAEGYSVSREKKESFPLTVTSAQKNPTAFYLCASRPDRDYGYTFGSGTRLTVV.